This paragraph covers one T cell receptor beta chain sequence. The sample comes from a study of cytomegalovirus exposure and HLA in healthy donors. Germline V CDR1 and CDR2: MNHEY, SVGAGI. CDR3 size: 14 residues. The V end lost 4 bases, the J end lost 8 bases, and 17 bases lay between the germline ends. With 60 Vbeta and 13 Jbeta primers, the PCR was carried out. Profiled with immunoSEQ multiplex PCR; TCRdb holds only in-frame clones, not every one. The sample holds approximately 38,000 clones. Sequenced material: PBMCs. The rearrangement joins TRBV6-5 to TRBJ1-2, with D perhaps matching TRBD1 (5 bases). This TCR came from a man younger than 45 in good health and CMV-seronegative. The CDR3 sequence is CASSSLSVRGGYTF. CDR3 in DNA: TGTGCCAGCAGTTCACTATCGGTCCGGGGGGGCTACACCTTC.